The clone carrying this TCR beta chain was counted many times. These data are taken from a study of response to subunit inactivated influenza vaccine. The CDR3 is 13 residues long. V lost 3 bases and J lost 7; bases outside the gene matches: 2. TCRdb re-analysed the RT-PCR reads in MiXCR, keeping a single row per CDR3 protein. The sample holds hundreds of thousands of distinct CDR3 sequences, 10% to 12% seen once. This same sample was also part of a study on T cells expressing NK-cell markers. This second study says: The TCR beta cDNA came from 5'RACE template switching with UMIs. HCMV seropositivity characterized seven of the eight sequenced donors, and seronegativity one. These clonotypes, the leaders elsewhere, also led the CD3+CD56-NKG2C+ fraction in a handful of donors.

The genes are TRBV12-3 or TRBV12-4 and TRBJ1-3, with 8 nucleotides matching TRBD1. The specimen was PBMCs from blood, collected on the day of vaccination. This TCR was sampled from a man aged 45 to 65 who received an inactivated influenza vaccine. The CDR3 DNA sequence: TGTGCCAGCAGTTTGTACAGGGGGAACACCATATATTTT. Translated: CASSLYRGNTIYF.